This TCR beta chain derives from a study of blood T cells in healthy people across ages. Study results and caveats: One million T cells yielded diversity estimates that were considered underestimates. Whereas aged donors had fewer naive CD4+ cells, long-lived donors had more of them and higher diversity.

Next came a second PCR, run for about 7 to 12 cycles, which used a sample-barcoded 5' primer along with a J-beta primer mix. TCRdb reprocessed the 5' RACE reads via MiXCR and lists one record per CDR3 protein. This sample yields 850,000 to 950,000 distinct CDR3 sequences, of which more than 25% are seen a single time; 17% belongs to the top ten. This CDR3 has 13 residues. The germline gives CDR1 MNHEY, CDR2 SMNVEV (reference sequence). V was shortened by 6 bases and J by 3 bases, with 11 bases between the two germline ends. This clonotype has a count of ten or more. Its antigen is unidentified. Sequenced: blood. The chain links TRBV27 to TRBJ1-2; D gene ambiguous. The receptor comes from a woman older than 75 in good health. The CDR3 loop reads CASSSTVYYGYTF. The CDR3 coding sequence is TGTGCCAGCAGCTCAACAGTGTACTATGGCTACACCTTC.